This TCR beta chain was sequenced during a study of T cell changes during pregnancy in multiple sclerosis. This clone has just one count. Germline V CDR1 and CDR2: SGHTA, FQGNSA. The CDR3 consists of 13 residues. Unmatched junction bases numbered 10, after V lost 3 bases and J lost 12 bases. Clones were sequenced by immunoSEQ multiplex PCR, and TCRdb holds only the in-frame ones, with some missing. The sample lists 65,000 to 95,000 clones, 85% to 95% occurring once. This clonotype originated in a female donor in good health, enrolled as a control in a pregnancy study. The chain employs TRBV7-2 and TRBJ1-1, with 7 nucleotides matching TRBD1. Here the sequenced sample was peripheral blood, taken after pregnancy. CDR3 sequence (DNA): TGTGCCAGCAGCTTTACAGGGGCCGGTGGAACTTTCTTT. Translating gives CASSFTGAGGTFF.